One T cell receptor (beta chain) is described in this entry. The CDR3 does not close with the conserved phenylalanine or tryptophan, likely indicating a read error. The data derive from a study of T cells in Graves' hyperthyroidism and ophthalmopathy. Researchers amplified the TCR beta CDR3 regions from RNA transcripts. Primed by the HTBI set, a first-round RT-PCR was run on the TCR CDR3. TCRdb re-called the multiplex PCR reads with MiXCR, one entry per CDR3 protein. The sample yields hundreds of thousands of distinct CDR3 sequences, approximately 15% seen once. V was pared by 5 bases and J by 1 base, with 9 bases between. Germline CDR1 is SEHNR and CDR2 is FQNEAQ (reference sequence). This CDR3 has 14 residues.

This clonotype was obtained from a woman in her twenties or thirties with Graves' hyperthyroidism that later progressed to Graves' ophthalmopathy. Sequenced input: blood. The rearrangement uses TRBV7-9 and TRBJ1-5, with TRBD1 as a possible D gene (5 bases). CDR3 in DNA: TGTGCCAGCAGCCCCCGGGACAGCAATCAGCCCCAGCATTTA. Translated: CASSPRDSNQPQHL.